These 14 T cell receptor beta chains were all obtained from the same sample, sequenced in a study of PD-L1 blockade in urothelial cancer. Noted time point: pretreatment peripheral blood. Using immunoSEQ multiplex PCR, the repertoire was profiled, and TCRdb retains in-frame clones only, with some absent. The sample yields about 70,000 clones, 90% seen once. The input for sequencing was PBMCs, taken around atezolizumab (anti-PD-L1) treatment. The receptor set was obtained from a man aged 65 to 85 with urothelial cancer.

The V and J genes are TRBV19 and TRBJ2-3; D may be TRBD2 (6 bases). CDR1 is LNHDA and CDR2 is SQIVND in the germline V gene (reference sequence). Trimming removed 7 bases at V and 5 bases at J, with 19 bases between. The length of the CDR3 is 15 residues. The DNA for the CDR3 is TGTGCCAGTAACCTAAGTCCGGAGGGCGGAGATACGCAGTATTTT. Translating gives CASNLSPEGGDTQYF.

The chain joins TRBV19 to TRBJ2-1, with TRBD2 matching 13 bases. The CDR3 spans 16 residues. CDR1 LNHDA and CDR2 SQIVND come from the germline V gene (reference sequence). Unmatched junction bases numbered 8, after V lost 6 bases and J lost 6 bases. This chain's CDR3 is CASRLAGGPRANEQFF. In DNA form, the CDR3 reads TGTGCCAGTAGACTAGCGGGAGGGCCACGTGCCAATGAGCAGTTCTTC.

The V gene is TRBV6-1, the J gene TRBJ1-4; 8 positions match TRBD1. Losses at the gene ends were 10 bases for V and 10 bases for J; bases not matched to a gene: 11. Germline V CDR1 and CDR2: MNHNS, SASEGT. The CDR3 has 13 residues. This CDR3 is CANLGQGGGKLFF. CDR3 DNA: TGTGCCAACCTAGGACAGGGAGGGGGAAAACTGTTTTTT.

This chain connects TRBV27 to TRBJ1-4, with D tentatively TRBD1 (6 bases). Per the germline V gene, CDR1 is MNHEY and CDR2 is SMNVEV (reference sequence). The germline V and J ends were trimmed by 2 bases and 8 bases, with 12 bases remaining between them. The CDR3 length is 14 residues. The CDR3 region has the DNA TGTGCCAGCAGTTTAAGGGGGGGGTACGAAAAACTGTTTTTT. This codes for CASSLRGGYEKLFF.

The rearrangement links TRBV6-1 to TRBJ1-5, with a tentative D call TRBD1 (5 bases). CDR3 length: 13 residues. Trimming removed 5 bases at V and 9 bases at J, with 14 bases between. The germline CDR1 and CDR2 sequences are MNHNS and SASEGT. The DNA for the CDR3 is TGTGCCAGCAGTCGAAGGGACTTAGGGCCCCAGCATTTT. It translates to CASSRRDLGPQHF.

The chain combines TRBV29-1 with TRBJ1-4; the D gene is possibly TRBD1 (6 bases). Germline V lookup: CDR1 SQVTM, CDR2 ANQGSEA. CDR3 length: 14 residues. V gave up 4 bases and J gave up 6 bases, with 15 bases separating them. The CDR3 spells CSVGSGGSDEKLFF. CDR3 nucleotide sequence: TGCAGCGTTGGGAGTGGGGGCTCCGATGAAAAACTGTTTTTT.

The genes are TRBV19 and TRBJ2-7; D gene ambiguous. Trimming shortened V by 4 bases and J by 4 bases, and 14 bases separated the two germline ends. Germline-derived CDR1 and CDR2 are LNHDA and SQIVND (reference sequence). The CDR3 has 14 residues. The CDR3 DNA follows: TGTGCCAGTAGTACCTCCTATCCCCCTTACGAGCAGTACTTC. Translation: CASSTSYPPYEQYF.

The table lists this clone with a count of one. V is TRBV7-8 and J is TRBJ1-1, with a possible D match to TRBD1 (6 bases). Trimming cost V 5 bases and J 0 bases, with 10 bases left between them. Germline CDR1 reads SGHVS; CDR2 reads FQNEAQ. There are 14 residues in the CDR3. The CDR3 protein is CASSTDRVNTEAFF. DNA of the CDR3: TGTGCCAGCAGCACGGACAGAGTGAACACTGAAGCTTTCTTT.

This rearrangement joins TRBV4-2 to TRBJ1-5, with 7 nucleotides matching TRBD1. Germline V gives CDR1 LGHNA, CDR2 YNFKEQ. This CDR3 has 17 amino acids. The ends lost 3 bases at V and 0 bases at J; junction bases unmatched: 8. In DNA, the CDR3 is TGTGCCAGCAGCCAGAGGACAGGAAGGTATAGCAATCAGCCCCAGCATTTT. Encoded protein: CASSQRTGRYSNQPQHF.

The chain has TRBV28 and TRBJ2-7; no reliable D call. V was cut by 6 bases and J by 5 bases, with 11 bases left in between. This CDR3 spans 12 amino acids. CDR1 is MDHEN and CDR2 is SYDVKM in the germline V gene. For the CDR3, the DNA is TGTGCCAGCAGCCAACAATTCGACGAGCAGTACTTC. Translated: CASSQQFDEQYF. The full variable domain, rest sourced from reference TRBV28 and TRBJ2-7, is DVKVTQSSRYLVKRTGEKVFLECVQDMDHENMFWYRQDPGLGLRLIYFSYDVKMKEKGDIPEGYSVSREKKERFSLILESASTNQTSMYLCASSQQFDEQYFGPGTRLTVT.

This clone was picked up one time. This rearrangement joins TRBV5-6 to TRBJ2-7; D not resolved. The CDR3 is 15 residues long. Germline V gives CDR1 SGHDT, CDR2 YYEEEE. The V end lost 3 bases, the J end lost 2 bases, and 15 bases lay between the germline ends. For the CDR3, the DNA is TGTGCCAGCAGCTCCCGTCGGCAGGTCGCCTACGAGCAGTACTTC. Translated: CASSSRRQVAYEQYF. Looking up the rest from reference TRBV5-6 and TRBJ2-7 gives the full variable domain: DAGVTQSPTHLIKTRGQQVTLRCSPKSGHDTVSWYQQALGQGPQFIFQYYEEEERQRGNFPDRFSGHQFPNYSSELNVNALLLGDSALYLCASSSRRQVAYEQYFGPGTRLTVT.

The count of this clone is one. This chain connects TRBV28 to TRBJ2-7; 8 positions agree with TRBD2. The length of the CDR3 is 17 residues. Losses at the gene ends were 6 bases for V and 0 bases for J; bases not matched to a gene: 13. Germline CDR1 reads MDHEN; CDR2 reads SYDVKM. The CDR3 reads CASSPTGSGSTSYEQYF. DNA for the CDR3: TGTGCCAGCAGCCCTACCGGAAGCGGGAGCACCTCCTACGAGCAGTACTTC.

The chain recombines TRBV7-3 with TRBJ2-1; weak D call: TRBD1 (6 bases). CDR1 SGHTA and CDR2 FQGTGA come from the germline V gene. Trimming shortened V by 1 base and J by 7 bases, and 8 bases separated the two germline ends. This CDR3 contains 13 residues. Here the CDR3 DNA reads TGTGCCAGCAGCTTAAGTACAGGGAATGAGCAGTTCTTC. Amino acid sequence: CASSLSTGNEQFF.

The V call is TRBV28, the J call TRBJ2-5, with D possibly TRBD2 on 6 matching bases. V was pared by 5 bases and J by 4 bases, with 14 bases between. The CDR3 consists of 14 residues. From germline, CDR1 is MDHEN and CDR2 SYDVKM. This CDR3 is CASSPSGSRETQYF. CDR3 nucleotides: TGTGCCAGCAGTCCCTCCGGGAGTAGAGAGACCCAGTACTTC.